This T cell receptor beta chain was retrieved from a study of molecular identifiers for immune sequencing clone quantification. Study-level background: Five aliquots were made in replicates from the RNA of roughly 21,000 or 96,000 naive CD8 cells, and four were sequenced.

Study-wide results and limits: Effector cells had over 98% of their molecules in clones above 20 RNA copies, while naive cells had under 1%.

TCRdb re-called the PCR reads through MiXCR, storing one row per CDR3 protein. The table includes 15,000 to 25,000 distinct CDR3 sequences, 20% to 25% detected once. Germline loops: CDR1 SGHRS, CDR2 YFSETQ. V was shortened by 7 bases and J by 4 bases, with 14 bases between the two germline ends. The CDR3 extends over 13 amino acids. This clonotype was counted many times. The antigen remains unidentified. Sample: naive CD8+ T cells from blood, with Jurkat cell RNA spiked in. Stated subset: FACS-sorted CD8+CD4-CCR7+CD45RA+ naive T cells. The receptor comes from a human donor in good health. Some libraries in this study had Jurkat cell RNA spiked in. The chain is built from TRBV5-1 and TRBJ2-5; no firm D call. CDR3 in DNA: TGCGCCAGCGTCGGACCTACGGGAGAGACCCAGTACTTC. It is translated as CASVGPTGETQYF.